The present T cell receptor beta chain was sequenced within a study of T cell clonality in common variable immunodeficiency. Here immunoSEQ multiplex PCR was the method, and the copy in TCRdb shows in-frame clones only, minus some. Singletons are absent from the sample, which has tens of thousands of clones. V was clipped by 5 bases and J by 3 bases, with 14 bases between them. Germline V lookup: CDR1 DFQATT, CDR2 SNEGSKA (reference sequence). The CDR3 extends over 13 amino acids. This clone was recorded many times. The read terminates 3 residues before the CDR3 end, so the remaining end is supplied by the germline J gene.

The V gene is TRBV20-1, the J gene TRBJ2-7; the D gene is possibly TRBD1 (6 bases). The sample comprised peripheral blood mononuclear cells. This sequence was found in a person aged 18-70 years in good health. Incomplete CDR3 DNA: TGCAGTGCTTTCCGGGACATCGACTACGAG. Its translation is CSAFRDIDYE. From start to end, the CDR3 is CSAFRDIDYEQYF.